Sequencing of this TCR beta chain was carried out in a study of radiotherapy plus CTLA-4 blockade in lung cancer. Whole-study results and caveats: Best predicting response, reportedly, were early blood T cell clone dynamics, with interferon-beta. Tumor-derived TCR clones expanded in blood after radiotherapy plus ipilimumab.

Focal radiation with ipilimumab CTLA-4 blockade was given to patients with chemo-refractory metastatic non-small-cell lung cancer. This CDR3 contains 15 residues. The V gene lost 3 bases and the J gene lost 2 bases, with 12 bases spanning the gap. In germline, CDR1 is SGDLS, CDR2 YYNGEE. Clones were read by immunoSEQ multiplex PCR, and TCRdb kept only the in-frame ones, dropping some. This sample has about 87,000 clones, with about 87% found just once. This clone occurred once. Its antigen is as yet unknown. The sequencing here drew on peripheral blood, taken from a patient treated with radiotherapy plus ipilimumab. V is TRBV9 and J is TRBJ2-1; D may be TRBD2 (7 bases). This TCR was sampled from a human donor with non-small cell lung cancer that progressed on radiotherapy plus ipilimumab. The CDR3 spells CASSAGGHTYNEQFF. CDR3 bases: TGTGCCAGCAGCGCCGGGGGGCACACCTACAATGAGCAGTTCTTC. The full variable domain, in which reference TRBV9 and TRBJ2-1 provide the parts outside the CDR3, is DSGVTQTPKHLITATGQRVTLRCSPRSGDLSVYWYQQSLDQGLQFLIQYYNGEERAKGNILERFSAQQFPDLHSELNLSSLELGDSALYFCASSAGGHTYNEQFFGPGTRLTVL.